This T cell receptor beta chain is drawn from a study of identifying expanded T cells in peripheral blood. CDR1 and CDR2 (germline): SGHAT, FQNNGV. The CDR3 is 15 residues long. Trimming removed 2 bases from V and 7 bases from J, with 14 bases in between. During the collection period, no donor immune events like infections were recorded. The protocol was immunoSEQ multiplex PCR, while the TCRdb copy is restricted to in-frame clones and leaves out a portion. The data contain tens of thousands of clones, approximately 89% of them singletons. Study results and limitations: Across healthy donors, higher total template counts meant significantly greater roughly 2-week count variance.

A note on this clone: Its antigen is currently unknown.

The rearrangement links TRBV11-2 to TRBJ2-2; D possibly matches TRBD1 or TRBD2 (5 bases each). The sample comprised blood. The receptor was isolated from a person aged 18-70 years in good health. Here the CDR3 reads CASSLQGGGIGELFF. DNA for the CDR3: TGTGCCAGCAGCTTACAGGGTGGAGGAATCGGGGAGCTGTTTTTT.